A selection of T cell receptor beta chains follows, all from one sample in a study of T cell repertoires in cytomegalovirus infection. MiXCR, run by TCRdb on the reads, gives a single entry per CDR3 protein. This table holds 900,000 to 950,000 distinct CDR3 sequences, under 40% found once. Which antigens these TCRs recognize remains unknown. The sample here was cultured CD8+ T cells from PBMCs, taken from culture after CMV antigen stimulation. These receptors originate from a human donor in good health (CMV status not recorded). Some clones in this sample may be carry-over from other donors' samples. The CDR3 runs from the conserved cysteine through the conserved F or W. The order of the fields is V gene, J gene, D gene, clone size, CDR3 DNA, CDR3 protein. A D gene is named only where the DNA matches it firmly. Expanded clones get a size class; other rows say once, few or many, or leave the size out.

v_call: TRBV27
j_call: TRBJ1-5
d_call: .
clone_size: few
cdr3_nt: TGTGCCAGCAGTTTAGGCGGGAGAAGGGTTTACGAAAATCAGCCCCAGCATTTT
cdr3_aa: CASSLGGRRVYENQPQHF

v_call: TRBV29-1
j_call: TRBJ1-6
d_call: .
clone_size: .
cdr3_nt: TGCAGCGTCTTGGACGGATTCGCCAATTCACCCCTCCACTTT
cdr3_aa: CSVLDGFANSPLHF

v_call: TRBV10-3
j_call: TRBJ1-1
d_call: TRBD1
clone_size: .
cdr3_nt: TGTGCCATCAGTGAGTCGGACAGGGCATGGACTGAAGCTTTCTTT
cdr3_aa: CAISESDRAWTEAFF

v_call: TRBV5-6
j_call: TRBJ1-5
d_call: .
clone_size: few
cdr3_nt: TGTGCCAGCAGGTATTCGGGAGTTTACAATCAGCCCCAGCATTTT
cdr3_aa: CASRYSGVYNQPQHF

v_call: TRBV10-3
j_call: TRBJ1-2
d_call: .
clone_size: .
cdr3_nt: TGTGCCATCAGTGGAACGGGGGTCAACTATGGCTACACCTTC
cdr3_aa: CAISGTGVNYGYTF

v_call: TRBV6-6
j_call: TRBJ2-1
d_call: .
clone_size: .
cdr3_nt: TGTGCCAGCAAATCTATCCTCTTCCCTTACAATGAGCAGTTCTTC
cdr3_aa: CASKSILFPYNEQFF

v_call: TRBV20-1
j_call: TRBJ1-2
d_call: TRBD1
clone_size: .
cdr3_nt: TGCAATGCTAGGGACGGGACAGCGGAGGGTAACTATGGCTACACCTTC
cdr3_aa: CNARDGTAEGNYGYTF

v_call: TRBV27
j_call: TRBJ2-1
d_call: .
clone_size: .
cdr3_nt: TGTGCCAGCAGAGATACTAGCTGGAGCTCCTACAATGAGCAGTTCTTC
cdr3_aa: CASRDTSWSSYNEQFF

v_call: TRBV24-1
j_call: TRBJ2-1
d_call: TRBD1
clone_size: .
cdr3_nt: TGTGCCACCAGTGATGGGGACAGAGGGGACAATGAGCAGTTCTTC
cdr3_aa: CATSDGDRGDNEQFF

v_call: TRBV6-1
j_call: TRBJ2-1
d_call: TRBD2
clone_size: few
cdr3_nt: TGTGCCAGCAGTGCCATAGCGGGGGGGCTTTACGATGAGCAGTTCTTC
cdr3_aa: CASSAIAGGLYDEQFF

v_call: TRBV4-1
j_call: TRBJ1-1
d_call: .
clone_size: .
cdr3_nt: TGCGCCAGCAGCCAAGACAGGGGTTTCGCTGAAGCTTTCTTT
cdr3_aa: CASSQDRGFAEAFF

v_call: TRBV4-1
j_call: TRBJ2-1
d_call: .
clone_size: few
cdr3_nt: TGCGCCAGCAGCCAAGAAGTGGGGCTCGGGTCAAATGAGCAGTTCTTC
cdr3_aa: CASSQEVGLGSNEQFF

v_call: TRBV6-1
j_call: TRBJ1-5
d_call: .
clone_size: .
cdr3_nt: TGTGCCAGCAGTGTAGGCGATTGGCAGCCCCAGCATTTT
cdr3_aa: CASSVGDWQPQHF

v_call: TRBV11-2
j_call: TRBJ2-1
d_call: .
clone_size: .
cdr3_nt: TGTGCCAGCAGCTTAGCCCGGGTTTCCTACAATGAGCAGTTCTTC
cdr3_aa: CASSLARVSYNEQFF

v_call: TRBV6-1
j_call: TRBJ2-2
d_call: .
clone_size: few
cdr3_nt: TGTGCCAGCAGTGAAGGCGTTGGGGCCGGGGAGCTGTTTTTT
cdr3_aa: CASSEGVGAGELFF

v_call: TRBV27
j_call: TRBJ2-7
d_call: .
clone_size: .
cdr3_nt: TGTGCCAGCACCCAAGTTTTTGGGTACGAGCAGTACTTC
cdr3_aa: CASTQVFGYEQYF

v_call: TRBV27
j_call: TRBJ1-1
d_call: .
clone_size: few
cdr3_nt: TGTGCCAGCAGTTTGGTAGGGGCGCTCCCAAACACTGAAGCTTTCTTT
cdr3_aa: CASSLVGALPNTEAFF